This entry lists 8 T cell receptor beta chains sequenced from one sample in a study of blood T cells in healthy people across ages. With a J-beta primer mix and a sample-barcoded 5' primer, a second PCR ran roughly 6 to 12 cycles. TCRdb passed the 5' RACE reads through MiXCR, listing each CDR3 protein once. The profile covers under 2 million distinct CDR3 sequences, with about 31% appearing a single time and about 10% taken by the ten largest. Material for sequencing was blood. These receptors were obtained from a woman in her thirties in good health.

The CDR3 DNA reads as TGTGCCAGCAGCGTAGTAGGGGCTAGCGCGACAGATACGCAGTATTTT. This sequence encodes CASSVVGASATDTQYF. This chain links TRBV9 with TRBJ2-3; perhaps TRBD2 as D (6 bases). Germline CDR1 is SGDLS and CDR2 is YYNGEE. V was clipped by 0 bases and J by 3 bases, with 14 bases between them. The CDR3 has 16 amino acids.

This clonotype was found a few times. The chain links TRBV12-3 or TRBV12-4 to TRBJ1-2; D gene uncertain. This CDR3 has 19 residues. With 5 bases removed from V and 6 bases from J, the gap between germline ends came to 31 bases. CDR3 sequence: CASSTQSGFQEGMKDGYTF. CDR3 bases: TGTGCCAGCAGTACCCAATCGGGCTTTCAAGAGGGTATGAAGGATGGCTACACCTTC.

This chain links TRBV5-4 with TRBJ2-5; D uncertain. This CDR3 has 13 amino acids. CDR1 SGHNT and CDR2 YYREEE come from the germline V gene (reference sequence). V was shortened by 4 bases and J by 3 bases, with 10 bases between the two germline ends. In nucleotides, the CDR3 is TGTGCCAGCAGCCCGACATGGGAAGAGACCCAGTACTTC. Residues: CASSPTWEETQYF.

V gene TRBV4-1 combines with J gene TRBJ2-1; 8 nucleotides match TRBD2. From germline, CDR1 is MGHRA and CDR2 YSYEKL. The CDR3 spans 18 residues. V shed 4 bases, J shed 1 base, and the junction held 12 bases outside the gene matches. The chain's CDR3 is CASSPTGGGRSSYNEQFF. The DNA for the CDR3 is TGCGCCAGCAGCCCGACCGGAGGCGGGAGGTCATCCTACAATGAGCAGTTCTTC.

In its sample, this clonotype was seen many times. J is TRBJ2-5 and V is TRBV20-1; D gene unclear. Germline-derived CDR1 and CDR2 are DFQATT and SNEGSKA (reference sequence). Trimming left V 3 bases short and J 1 base short, with 24 bases between. The length of the CDR3 is 18 residues. The CDR3 reads CSASPAAMYRSAQETQYF. CDR3 sequence (DNA): TGCAGTGCTAGTCCCGCAGCGATGTATAGGAGCGCCCAAGAGACCCAGTACTTC.

The J gene is TRBJ1-2, the V gene TRBV10-3; 7 nucleotides align to TRBD1. CDR3 length: 15 amino acids. Germline V CDR1 and CDR2: ENHRY, SYGVKD. Losses at the gene ends were 1 base for V and 8 bases for J; bases not matched to a gene: 10. CDR3 amino acids: CAISELGTVSSGYTF. CDR3 nucleotide sequence: TGTGCCATCAGTGAGTTGGGGACAGTGTCTTCAGGCTACACCTTC.

A remark on this clonotype: With a much larger clone just one base away, this may be a read error. The rearrangement uses TRBV5-1 and TRBJ2-1; the D gene could be TRBD1 or TRBD2 (5 bases each). V was shortened by 3 bases and J by 9 bases, with 13 bases between the two germline ends. The CDR3 totals 13 residues. Germline loops: CDR1 SGHRS, CDR2 YFSETQ. CDR3 DNA: TGCGCCAGCAGCTCAGGTATTGGGGGTGAGCAGTTCTTC. Translated: CASSSGIGGEQFF.

The rearrangement uses TRBV12-3 or TRBV12-4 and TRBJ2-7; TRBD2 might be the D (6 bases). This CDR3 region has 13 residues. The ends were cut back, 5 bases at V and 7 bases at J, with 15 bases in the middle. The CDR3 DNA is TGTGCCAGCAGTCGGCGGGGCTGGGATGAGCAGTACTTC. As protein: CASSRRGWDEQYF.